The 9 T cell receptor beta chains below all came from one sample that was sequenced in a study of human T cells and chemical hapten exposure. TCRdb used MiXCR to reprocess the RACE reads, holding one entry per CDR3 protein. The sample holds 150,000 to 200,000 distinct CDR3 sequences; about 27% are singletons and the top ten take under 2.5%. Time point noted: patch test 3, about 24 weeks after DPC sensitization. The treatment denotes: therapeutic diphenylcyclopropenone sensitization with weekly scalp DPC. The specimen comprised whole blood, sampled in connection with sensitization to the hapten diphenylcyclopropenone (DPC). The receptors were sampled from a woman aged 18-29 years with alopecia areata. Some clones in this sample may be carry-over from other donors' samples.

In its sample, this clonotype was seen a few times. The J gene is TRBJ2-3, the V gene TRBV5-1; D gene unclear. V dropped 0 bases and J dropped 6 bases, with 5 bases sitting between them. The germline V gene has CDR1 SGHRS and CDR2 YFSETQ. The CDR3 loop spans 12 amino acids. The CDR3 region has the DNA TGCGCCAGCAGCTTGGTGGGGGATACGCAGTATTTT. Translating gives CASSLVGDTQYF.

CDR3 amino acids: CASSPGSWGVTDTQYF. In nucleotides, the CDR3 is TGTGCCAGCAGTCCGGGGAGTTGGGGGGTAACAGATACGCAGTATTTT. This chain joins TRBV28 and TRBJ2-3; possible D gene TRBD2, 6 bases. CDR1 is MDHEN, CDR2 SYDVKM, per germline. This CDR3 region has 16 residues. V gave up 5 bases and J gave up 3 bases, with 18 bases separating them.

This chain links TRBV15 with TRBJ2-7, with D unresolved. The ends were cut back, 3 bases at V and 5 bases at J, with 8 bases in the middle. From germline, CDR1 is LNHNV and CDR2 YYDKDF (reference sequence). This CDR3 has 12 amino acids. CDR3 bases: TGTGCCACCAGCAGGGCCAGTGACGAGCAGTACTTC. This encodes CATSRASDEQYF.

The V call is TRBV7-9, the J call TRBJ2-3; TRBD2 agrees at 8 bases. Germline CDR1 is SEHNR and CDR2 is FQNEAQ (reference sequence). Unmatched junction bases numbered 13, after V lost 5 bases and J lost 0 bases. This CDR3 comprises 18 residues. CDR3 in DNA: TGTGCCAGCAGCCCCCGAGGAGCGGGAGTGCGTAGCACAGATACGCAGTATTTT. Encoded protein: CASSPRGAGVRSTDTQYF.

The rearrangement uses TRBV29-1 and TRBJ2-1, with 7 bases identical to TRBD2. CDR3 length: 13 amino acids. Germline V gene lookup returns CDR1 SQVTM and CDR2 ANQGSEA. Losses at the gene ends were 6 bases for V and 1 base for J; bases not matched to a gene: 3. CDR3 residues: CSVTGGSYNEQFF. The CDR3 DNA follows: TGCAGCGTCACGGGGGGTTCCTACAATGAGCAGTTCTTC.

The gene calls are TRBV14 and TRBJ1-1; D uncertain. V dropped 8 bases and J dropped 4 bases, with 20 bases sitting between them. Germline V CDR1 and CDR2: SGHDN, FVKESK. This CDR3 has 15 residues. CDR3 sequence reads: CASREYPTPVTEAFF. The CDR3 nucleotides read TGTGCCAGCCGGGAGTACCCAACGCCAGTCACTGAAGCTTTCTTT.

The chain couples TRBV29-1 to TRBJ1-2, with D possibly TRBD1 on 5 matching bases. The V gene lost 7 bases and the J gene lost 1 base, with 16 bases spanning the gap. The CDR3 has 14 amino acids. Germline assignment: CDR1 SQVTM and CDR2 ANQGSEA. CDR3 amino acids: CSAQMGENNYGYTF. The CDR3 DNA is TGCAGCGCCCAAATGGGGGAGAATAACTATGGCTACACCTTC.

Here the CDR3 reads CATSRAETEQYF. CDR3 DNA sequence: TGTGCCACCAGCAGGGCAGAGACCGAGCAGTACTTC. The V and J genes are TRBV15 and TRBJ2-7; D not certain. Trimming pared 3 bases from V and 6 bases from J, leaving 9 bases between. This CDR3 comprises 12 residues. Germline-derived CDR1 and CDR2 are LNHNV and YYDKDF (reference sequence).

This clonotype was seen more than once but under ten times. This chain joins TRBV5-1 and TRBJ2-7; maybe TRBD2 (5 bases). CDR1 SGHRS and CDR2 YFSETQ come from the germline V gene. The CDR3 covers 12 residues. Trimming took off 3 bases at V and 5 bases at J, with 9 bases between the two ends. The DNA of the CDR3 is TGCGCCAGCAGCTCGGCCGGGAACGAGCAGTACTTC. As protein: CASSSAGNEQYF.